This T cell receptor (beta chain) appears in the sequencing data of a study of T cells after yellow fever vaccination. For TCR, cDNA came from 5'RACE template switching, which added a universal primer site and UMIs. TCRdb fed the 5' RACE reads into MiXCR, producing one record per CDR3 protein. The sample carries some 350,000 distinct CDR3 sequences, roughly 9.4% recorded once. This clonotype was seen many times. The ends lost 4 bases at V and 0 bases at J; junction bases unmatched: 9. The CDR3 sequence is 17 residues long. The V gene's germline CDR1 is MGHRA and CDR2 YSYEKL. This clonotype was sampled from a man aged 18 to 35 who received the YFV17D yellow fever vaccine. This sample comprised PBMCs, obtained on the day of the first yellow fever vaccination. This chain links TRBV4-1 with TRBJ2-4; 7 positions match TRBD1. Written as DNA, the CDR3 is TGCGCCAGCAGCCCCCTCGGGACAGAACTAGCCAAAAACATTCAGTACTTC. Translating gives CASSPLGTELAKNIQYF.